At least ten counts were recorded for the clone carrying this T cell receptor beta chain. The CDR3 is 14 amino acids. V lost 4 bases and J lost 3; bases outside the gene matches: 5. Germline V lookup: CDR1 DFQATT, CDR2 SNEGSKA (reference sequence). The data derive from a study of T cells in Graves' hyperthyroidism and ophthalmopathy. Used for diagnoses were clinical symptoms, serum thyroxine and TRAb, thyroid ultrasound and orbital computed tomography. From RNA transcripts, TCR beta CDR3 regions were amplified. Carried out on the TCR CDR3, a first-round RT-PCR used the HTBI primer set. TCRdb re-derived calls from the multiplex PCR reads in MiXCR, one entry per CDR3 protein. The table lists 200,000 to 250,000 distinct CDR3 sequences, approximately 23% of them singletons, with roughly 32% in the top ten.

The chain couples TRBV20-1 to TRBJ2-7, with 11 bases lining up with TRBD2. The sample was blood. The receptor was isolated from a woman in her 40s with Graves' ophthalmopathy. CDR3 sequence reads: CSAIPGLADYEQYF. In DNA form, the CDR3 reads TGCAGTGCTATCCCGGGACTAGCGGACTACGAGCAGTACTTC.